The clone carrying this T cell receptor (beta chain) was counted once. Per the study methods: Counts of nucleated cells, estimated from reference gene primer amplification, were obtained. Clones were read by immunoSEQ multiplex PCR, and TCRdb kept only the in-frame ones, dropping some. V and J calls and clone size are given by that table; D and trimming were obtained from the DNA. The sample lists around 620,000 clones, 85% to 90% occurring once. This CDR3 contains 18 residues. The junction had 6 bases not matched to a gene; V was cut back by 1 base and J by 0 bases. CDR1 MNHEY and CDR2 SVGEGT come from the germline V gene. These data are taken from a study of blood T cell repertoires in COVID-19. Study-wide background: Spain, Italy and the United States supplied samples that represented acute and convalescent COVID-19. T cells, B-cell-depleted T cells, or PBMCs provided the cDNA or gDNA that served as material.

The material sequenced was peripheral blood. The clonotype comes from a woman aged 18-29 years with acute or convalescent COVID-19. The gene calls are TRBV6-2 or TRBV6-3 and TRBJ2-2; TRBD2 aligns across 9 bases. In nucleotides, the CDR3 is TGTGCCAGCAGTTACTTCGGTCCTAGCGGGGCGAACACCGGGGAGCTGTTTTTT. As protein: CASSYFGPSGANTGELFF.